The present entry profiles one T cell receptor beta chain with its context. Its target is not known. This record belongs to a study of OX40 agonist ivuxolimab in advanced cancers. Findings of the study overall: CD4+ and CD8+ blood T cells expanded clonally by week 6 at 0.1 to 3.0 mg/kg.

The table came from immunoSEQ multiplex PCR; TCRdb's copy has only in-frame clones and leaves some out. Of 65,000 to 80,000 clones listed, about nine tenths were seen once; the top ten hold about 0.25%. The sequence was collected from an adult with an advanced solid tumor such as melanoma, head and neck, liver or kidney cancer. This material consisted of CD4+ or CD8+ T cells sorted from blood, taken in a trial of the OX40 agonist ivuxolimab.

The CDR3 DNA follows: TGTGCCAGCAGCTTAGCGCGGGGCGGGGGGCGAGATACGCAGTATTTT. The encoded protein is CASSLARGGGRDTQYF. This rearrangement joins TRBV7-2 to TRBJ2-3, with TRBD2 identical over 8 bases. The junction had 7 bases not matched to a gene; V was cut back by 0 bases and J by 5 bases. CDR3 size: 16 residues. The germline V gene has CDR1 SGHTA and CDR2 FQGNSA.